In its sample, the clone carrying this T cell receptor beta chain was seen once. The antigen is unknown. Germline-derived CDR1 and CDR2 are SGHDT and YYEEEE. This CDR3 region has 14 residues. V lost 2 bases and J lost 4, with 13 bases in between. This record belongs to a study of Ad26.COV2.S vaccination and SARS-CoV-2 variants. Study-level information: The authors gave Ad26.COV2.S intramuscularly, either once or twice 56 days apart. Study conclusions and caveats: Non-spike TCR breadth was similar in vaccine and placebo recipients.

Treatment noted: 19 received Ad26.COV2.S at low or high dose, single or two shots; several received placebo; per-sample allocation not given. All samples were drawn on day 63, counting from the first vaccine or placebo injection. Clones were read by immunoSEQ multiplex PCR, and TCRdb kept only the in-frame ones, dropping some. Of around 320,000 clones listed, about nine tenths were seen once; the top ten hold 3.4%. The chain carries TRBV5-6 and TRBJ2-7; TRBD1 is a possible D gene (7 bases). This TCR came from a person between 18 and 60 years old who received the Ad26.COV2.S COVID-19 vaccine or a placebo. This specimen was peripheral blood, taken in a trial of Ad26.COV2.S vaccine versus placebo. The CDR3 sequence: CASSFGGGSYEQYF. In nucleotides, the CDR3 is TGTGCCAGCAGCTTTGGAGGGGGCAGTTACGAGCAGTACTTC.